One TCR beta chain is described in this entry. Its antigen is undetermined. The data derive from a study of STAT3 mutations in large granular lymphocyte leukemia. The overall study: Immunosuppressive therapy was given to more than half of T-LGLL patients.

Study-wide results and limits: Suggested: STAT3 mutation was not the ancestral event for these clonal expansions. Every T-LGLL patient had at least one immunodominant TCRbeta clonotype.

J was trimmed by 8 bases and V by 6 bases; bases with no gene match: 5. CDR1 and CDR2 (germline): LNHDA, SQIVND (reference sequence). This CDR3 contains 13 residues. Measured with immunoSEQ multiplex PCR; TCRdb has only the in-frame clones, and not every one. The sample carries 15,000 to 19,000 clones, 80% to 95% recorded once. This clonotype originated in a woman aged 45-65 years with T-cell large granular lymphocyte leukemia. Some clones in this sample may be carry-over from other donors' samples. This chain uses TRBV19 with TRBJ2-4; the match to TRBD1 covers 9 bases. The sample was peripheral blood mononuclear cells. CDR3 in DNA: TGTGCCAGTAGAGGGACAGGGAAGGACATTCAGTACTTC. This codes for CASRGTGKDIQYF. Filled out from reference TRBV19 and TRBJ2-4, the complete variable domain reads DGGITQSPKYLFRKEGQNVTLSCEQNLNHDAMYWYRQDPGQGLRLIYYSQIVNDFQKGDIAEGYSVSREKKESFPLTVTSAQKNPTAFYLCASRGTGKDIQYFGAGTRLSVL.